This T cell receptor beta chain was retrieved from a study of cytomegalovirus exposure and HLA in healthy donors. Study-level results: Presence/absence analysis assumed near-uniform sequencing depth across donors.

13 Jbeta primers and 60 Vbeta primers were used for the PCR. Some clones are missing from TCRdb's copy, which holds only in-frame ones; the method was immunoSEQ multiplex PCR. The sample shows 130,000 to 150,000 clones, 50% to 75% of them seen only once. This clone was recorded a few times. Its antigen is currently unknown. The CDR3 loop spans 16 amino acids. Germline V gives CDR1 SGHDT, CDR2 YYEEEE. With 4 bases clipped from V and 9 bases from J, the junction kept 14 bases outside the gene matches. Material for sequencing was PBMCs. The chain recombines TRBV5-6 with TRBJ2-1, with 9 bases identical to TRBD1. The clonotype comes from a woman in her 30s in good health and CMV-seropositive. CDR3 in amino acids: CASSKGQGYSGGEQFF. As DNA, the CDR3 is TGTGCCAGCAGCAAGGGACAGGGCTATTCGGGGGGTGAGCAGTTCTTC.